The present T cell receptor beta chain was sequenced within a study of control samples from healthy donors and cancer patients. CDR3 length equals 16 residues. J was trimmed by 6 bases and V by 0 bases; bases with no gene match: 10. Per germline, CDR1 GTSNPN and CDR2 SVGIG (reference sequence). Assay used: immunoSEQ multiplex PCR; TCRdb lists only in-frame clones, some missing. The top ten clones hold over 9.5% of a sample with 100,000 or so clones, over 60% of them seen once. This TCR derives from a woman in her 30s in good health. The chain uses TRBV30 and TRBJ1-5; 8 nucleotides align to TRBD1. Sample: blood. The CDR3 loop is CAWSVQGGTAGQPQHF. The CDR3 nucleotides are TGTGCCTGGAGTGTACAGGGGGGGACAGCGGGTCAGCCCCAGCATTTT.